This T cell receptor beta chain was recovered during a study of blood T cell repertoires in COVID-19. In the study overall: Acute and convalescent COVID-19 specimens originated in the United States, Italy and Spain.

This CDR3 region has 15 residues. Trimming pared 6 bases from V and 0 bases from J, leaving 9 bases between. Germline lookup yields CDR1 MNHEY and CDR2 SVGAGI. Original methodology: From reference gene primer amplification, estimates of nucleated cell counts were derived. TCRdb's copy holds only in-frame clones and misses some; the assay was immunoSEQ multiplex PCR. The V and J calls and clone size were taken over from that table, and D and trimming were inferred from the DNA. The sample has 220,000 or so clones, around four fifths seen once; the top ten hold roughly 8.2%. This clonotype was sampled from an elderly woman with COVID-19, enrolled during active disease. The V and J genes are TRBV6-5 and TRBJ2-6; D unclear. Material for sequencing was peripheral blood. The CDR3 reads CASSPGNSGANVLTF. In nucleotides, the CDR3 is TGTGCCAGCAGCCCAGGAAACTCTGGGGCCAACGTCCTGACTTTC.